The rows below give T cell receptor beta chains drawn from one sample of a study of CXCR3-negative and CXCR3-positive naive CD8 T cells. TCRdb derives one entry per CDR3 protein from the 5' RACE reads, leaving out DNA. The sample has 100,000 to 150,000 distinct CDR3 sequences; the top ten hold less than 0.55%. The sample comprised naive CXCR3- CD8+ T cells from blood. The source is a human donor in good health. Some clones in this sample may be carry-over from other donors' samples. The CDR3 runs from the conserved cysteine through the conserved F or W. Fields, in order: CDR3 length, J gene, V gene, CDR3 protein.

>12|TRBJ2-7|TRBV5-6
CASSFTDYEQYF
>16|TRBJ2-5|TRBV7-9
CASSSSGLATLTAQYF
>14|TRBJ2-7|TRBV15
CATSRDILDYEQYF
>12|TRBJ1-2|TRBV7-9
CASSLAYYGYTF
>19|TRBJ2-7|TRBV11-2
CASSPHPRTSGDIPYEQYF
>16|TRBJ2-1|TRBV15
CATSRDDGGYYNEQFF
>14|TRBJ2-1|TRBV20-1
CSAWGRSSYNEQFF
>16|TRBJ2-3|TRBV28
CASSSPAGPSTDTQYF
>14|TRBJ2-5|TRBV14
CASSQYKGAETQYF
>16|TRBJ2-1|TRBV27
CASSTIEVAGVNEQFF
>15|TRBJ2-1|TRBV5-5
CASSDGAGEVNEQFF
>15|TRBJ1-2|TRBV7-9
CASSGPDTLNYGYTF
>12|TRBJ1-5|TRBV12-3/TRBV12-4
CASKDRDQPQHF
>18|TRBJ2-5|TRBV4-1
CASSQDVGGSGSQETQYF
>16|TRBJ2-3|TRBV14
CASSQTIAGASDTQYF
>12|TRBJ2-2|TRBV29-1
CSADLNTGELFF
>15|TRBJ2-7|TRBV6-2/TRBV6-3
CASSYSQGSPYEQYF
>15|TRBJ2-3|TRBV6-4
CASSDSPDGTDTQYF
>15|TRBJ2-1|TRBV12-3/TRBV12-4
CASSHDRTRGNEQFF
>14|TRBJ2-3|TRBV29-1
CSGAGQGTTDTQYF
>17|TRBJ2-1|TRBV4-3
CASSQVFVTGQSHEQFF
>15|TRBJ2-2|TRBV7-7
CASSFGTGHTGELFF
>17|TRBJ2-2|TRBV5-8
CASSLLTLDGYTGELFF
>16|TRBJ2-7|TRBV13
CASSSPTGTGIHEQYF
>14|TRBJ2-7|TRBV13
CASSFLSGAYEQYF
>19|TRBJ2-7|TRBV7-6
CASSSDRAGRRGLPYEQYF
>17|TRBJ2-1|TRBV7-9
CASSFLAGPNLYNEQFF
>18|TRBJ1-1|TRBV19
CASSIASRAFGSGTEAFF
>17|TRBJ2-2|TRBV5-5
CASSLGGRGLTAGELFF